The clone carrying this T cell receptor (beta chain) has more than one count but fewer than ten. As processed by the authors: The authors estimated nucleated cell counts from reference gene primer amplification. The repertoire was sequenced with immunoSEQ multiplex PCR; TCRdb's copy has only in-frame clones and lacks some. That table gives V, J and clone size, and the DNA gave D and trimming. The table includes 100,000 to 150,000 clones, around 80% detected once. The sample comes from a study of blood T cell repertoires in COVID-19. Study-wide context: Donors in the United States, Italy and Spain gave samples during acute or convalescent COVID-19. The cDNA or gDNA used as material had been derived from T cells, B-cell-depleted T cells, or PBMCs.

This TCR came from a man aged 30 to 39 with COVID-19, enrolled during active disease. Source material: peripheral blood.

CDR3 amino acids: CASSLAEAAAPYF. The CDR3 bases are TGTGCCAGCAGCTTGGCCGAAGCCGCCGCGCCTTACTTC. The J gene is TRBJ2-7, the V gene TRBV5-5, with unresolved D. This CDR3 has 13 amino acids. Looked up from germline, CDR1 is SGHKS and CDR2 is YYEKEE (reference sequence). V shed 0 bases and J shed 13 bases, with 17 bases lying between them.